This T cell receptor (beta chain) was found in a study of human thymus T cells. This CDR3 contains 15 residues. The J segment lost 6 bases and the V segment lost 6 bases, leaving 13 bases of the junction unmatched. Germline-derived CDR1 and CDR2 are SNHLY and FYNNEI. The data were produced by immunoSEQ multiplex PCR, yet TCRdb's version contains in-frame clones alone and is incomplete. The data contain tens of thousands of clones, 94% of them singletons. All available leukocytes, rather than a set cell count, yielded the blood DNA. Sequencing was done on a sample of blood. This rearrangement joins TRBV2 to TRBJ1-2, with 7 bases aligning to TRBD1. The receptor was isolated from a boy in the first two years of life with a congenital heart defect but otherwise immunologically healthy. This CDR3 reads CASRPVGTEWDGYTF. The CDR3 region has the DNA TGTGCCAGCAGGCCTGTGGGGACAGAGTGGGATGGCTACACCTTC.